Following are 21 T cell receptor beta chains from one sample sequenced in a study of shared clonotypes between healthy human individuals. Some clones are missing from TCRdb's copy, which holds only in-frame ones; the method was immunoSEQ multiplex PCR. The sample has some 2,100,000 clones; approximately 96% are singletons. Material: naive CD4+ T cells sorted from blood. The subset here: CD45RA+ positively selected. These receptors originate from a man between 18 and 29 years old in good health.

The gene calls are TRBV23-1 and TRBJ1-6; tentatively, D is TRBD1 (6 bases). TRBV23-1 carries the ORF label, with uncertain function. There are 17 residues in the CDR3. The germline V and J ends were trimmed by 0 bases and 5 bases, with 14 bases remaining between them. The CDR3 region is CASSQSGQGRDNSPLHF. CDR3 DNA sequence: TGCGCCAGCAGTCAATCGGGGCAGGGGCGTGATAATTCACCCCTCCACTTT.

V usage is TRBV7-9 and J usage is TRBJ2-7; possibly TRBD2 for D (5 bases). The CDR3 is 16 amino acids. From germline, CDR1 is SEHNR and CDR2 FQNEAQ (reference sequence). Trimming stripped 4 bases from V and 5 bases from J, with 21 bases between. The CDR3 region is CASSSPRTDSSNEQYF. CDR3 sequence (DNA): TGTGCCAGCAGCTCCCCAAGGACGGACTCCTCGAACGAGCAGTACTTC.

For this clone: This sample also contains other DNA sequences that code for the same CDR3. The chain is built from TRBV5-4 and TRBJ2-3; 9 positions match TRBD2. The junction had 2 bases not matched to a gene; V was cut back by 0 bases and J by 3 bases. The germline CDR1 and CDR2 sequences are SGHNT and YYREEE (reference sequence). The CDR3 consists of 15 residues. CDR3 protein: CASSLVAGATDTQYF. The CDR3 DNA is TGTGCCAGCAGCTTGGTAGCGGGAGCAACAGATACGCAGTATTTT.

The CDR3 spells CASSPADRVQGYTF. CDR3 in DNA: TGTGCCAGCAGTCCGGCGGACAGGGTTCAGGGCTACACCTTC. The chain combines TRBV27 with TRBJ1-2; 8 nucleotides match TRBD1. V lost 5 bases and J lost 8; bases outside the gene matches: 10. Per the germline V gene, CDR1 is MNHEY and CDR2 is SMNVEV (reference sequence). The CDR3 runs to 14 residues.

Only one count was recorded for this clone. The sample has other DNA sequences that encode this CDR3 too. The chain uses TRBV5-1 and TRBJ1-4, with a tentative D call TRBD1 (6 bases). V was shortened by 0 bases and J by 7 bases, with 7 bases between the two germline ends. Looked up from germline, CDR1 is SGHRS and CDR2 is YFSETQ. The CDR3 is 13 amino acids. CDR3 sequence: CASSLEGGEKLFF. CDR3 sequence (DNA): TGCGCCAGCAGCTTGGAAGGGGGTGAAAAACTGTTTTTT.

This rearrangement joins TRBV25-1 to TRBJ2-4, with 13 bases aligning to TRBD2. In germline, CDR1 is MGHDK, CDR2 SYGVNS. This CDR3 is built from 14 residues. The V segment lost 7 bases and the J segment 9 bases; nucleotides outside the gene matches: 6. CDR3 sequence reads: CASTTSGGASIQYF. CDR3 in DNA: TGTGCCAGCACCACTAGCGGGGGGGCAAGCATTCAGTACTTC.

V and J are TRBV6-1 and TRBJ2-1; 12 bases agree with TRBD2. This CDR3 spans 16 amino acids. Germline V gene data show CDR1 as MNHNS and CDR2 as SASEGT. Trimming took 4 bases from V and 5 from J; bases not matched to a gene: 6. CDR3 nucleotides: TGTGCCAGCAGTGGATGGACTAGCGGGATCGACAATGAGCAGTTCTTC. This translates into CASSGWTSGIDNEQFF.

The J gene is TRBJ1-1, the V gene TRBV27; perhaps TRBD1 as D (6 bases). Germline loops: CDR1 MNHEY, CDR2 SMNVEV (reference sequence). CDR3 length equals 14 residues. The V gene lost 3 bases and the J gene lost 4 bases, with 12 bases spanning the gap. CDR3 loop: CASSFEGGRTEAFF. In DNA, the CDR3 is TGTGCCAGCAGTTTTGAGGGGGGGCGCACTGAAGCTTTCTTT.

The V call is TRBV29-1, the J call TRBJ2-5; D ambiguous. The V gene's germline CDR1 is SQVTM and CDR2 ANQGSEA. The CDR3 sequence is 11 residues long. Trimming cost V 7 bases and J 5 bases, with 11 bases left between them. The CDR3 protein is CSAALEETQYF. The CDR3 bases are TGCAGCGCCGCCTTGGAGGAGACCCAGTACTTC.

The chain joins TRBV29-1 to TRBJ2-3; the match to TRBD1 covers 9 bases. This CDR3 spans 14 amino acids. The germline V gene encodes CDR1 SQVTM and CDR2 ANQGSEA. J gave up 4 bases and V 5 bases, and 7 bases lay outside the gene matches. The CDR3 protein is CSVWTGAIADTQYF. In DNA, the CDR3 is TGCAGCGTTTGGACAGGGGCAATAGCAGATACGCAGTATTTT.

V and J are TRBV11-2 and TRBJ1-6; D remains unclear. CDR1 is SGHAT, CDR2 FQNNGV, per germline. V was cut by 5 bases and J by 7 bases, with 15 bases left in between. The CDR3 consists of 15 residues. CDR3 region: CASSESTAENSPLHF. DNA of the CDR3: TGTGCCAGCAGCGAGAGCACGGCGGAGAATTCACCCCTCCACTTT.

This rearrangement joins TRBV5-1 to TRBJ2-2, with 8 positions matching TRBD2. Looked up from germline, CDR1 is SGHRS and CDR2 is YFSETQ. The CDR3 has 14 residues. Trimming removed 5 bases from V and 4 bases from J; junction bases left unmatched: 4. Here the CDR3 reads CASRAGAGTGELFF. The DNA of the CDR3 is TGCGCCAGCAGAGCGGGAGCAGGCACCGGGGAGCTGTTTTTT.

In this sample, this clone turned up once. The chain uses TRBV5-1 and TRBJ2-5, with D tentatively TRBD1 or TRBD2 (5 bases each). The CDR3 sequence is 16 residues long. V shed 1 base and J shed 7 bases, with 20 bases lying between them. Germline V gene sequence: CDR1 SGHRS, CDR2 YFSETQ. As DNA, the CDR3 is TGCGCCAGCAGCTTGCCAGGGACGGCCGGAGGTGGGACCCAGTACTTC. The encoded protein is CASSLPGTAGGGTQYF. Complete variable domain (other parts from reference TRBV5-1 and TRBJ2-5): KAGVTQTPRYLIKTRGQQVTLSCSPISGHRSVSWYQQTPGQGLQFLFEYFSETQRNKGNFPGRFSGRQFSNSRSEMNVSTLELGDSALYLCASSLPGTAGGGTQYFGPGTRLLVL.

Note on this clone: Other DNA sequences in the sample encode the same CDR3. V and J are TRBV6-5 and TRBJ1-6; 8 bases agree with TRBD1. V shed 6 bases, J shed 8 bases, and the junction held 3 bases outside the gene matches. Germline loops: CDR1 MNHEY, CDR2 SVGAGI. The CDR3 consists of 13 residues. CDR3 in amino acids: CASSRQGYSPLHF. In nucleotides, the CDR3 is TGTGCCAGCAGCCGACAGGGGTATTCACCCCTCCACTTT.

This clone was observed once. This chain connects TRBV5-1 to TRBJ2-1, with TRBD2 matching over 13 bases. The J segment lost 8 bases and the V segment lost 4 bases, leaving 3 bases of the junction unmatched. Germline assignment: CDR1 SGHRS and CDR2 YFSETQ. There are 14 residues in the CDR3. The CDR3 sequence: CASSRTSGGDEQFF. Here the CDR3 DNA reads TGCGCCAGCAGCCGGACTAGCGGGGGAGATGAGCAGTTCTTC.

The gene calls are TRBV28 and TRBJ1-2; TRBD1 might be the D (5 bases). Trimming pared 2 bases from V and 6 bases from J, leaving 16 bases between. The length of the CDR3 is 15 residues. Germline V gene lookup returns CDR1 MDHEN and CDR2 SYDVKM. The CDR3 spells CASSLMSRGEDGYTF. The CDR3 DNA reads TGTGCCAGCAGTTTAATGTCAAGGGGAGAGGATGGCTACACCTTC.

The chain recombines TRBV7-2 with TRBJ1-3; no definite D call. This CDR3 comprises 15 residues. Germline lookup yields CDR1 SGHTA and CDR2 FQGNSA. Between the trimmed V and J ends, which lost 5 bases and 4 bases, there was a span of 15 bases. CDR3 sequence: CASSPPGAGGNTIYF. CDR3 sequence (DNA): TGTGCCAGCAGCCCCCCCGGCGCGGGAGGAAACACCATATATTTT.

V and J are TRBV27 and TRBJ1-4, with D possibly matching TRBD1 (5 bases). V lost 6 bases, J lost 5 bases, and 19 bases lay in between. CDR1 and CDR2 (germline): MNHEY, SMNVEV (reference sequence). The CDR3 extends over 16 amino acids. The CDR3 is CASSRGRVQGNEKLFF. The CDR3 region has the DNA TGTGCCAGCAGCCGGGGCAGGGTGCAAGGAAATGAAAAACTGTTTTTT.

V is TRBV5-4 and J is TRBJ2-7, with D tentatively TRBD1 or TRBD2 (6 bases each). The V end lost 0 bases, the J end lost 4 bases, and 11 bases lay between the germline ends. This CDR3 has 14 amino acids. CDR1 and CDR2 from the germline V gene are SGHNT and YYREEE (reference sequence). The CDR3 DNA reads TGTGCCAGCAGCTTGGATACAGGGAGGTACGAGCAGTACTTC. Translation: CASSLDTGRYEQYF.

The rearrangement joins TRBV27 to TRBJ2-1, with D possibly being TRBD1 or TRBD2 (5 bases each). V lost 1 base and J lost 0, with 7 bases in between. The germline CDR1 and CDR2 sequences are MNHEY and SMNVEV (reference sequence). The CDR3 is 15 amino acids. The CDR3 region is CASSLWGNSYNEQFF. DNA for the CDR3: TGTGCCAGCAGTTTATGGGGGAACTCCTACAATGAGCAGTTCTTC.

The chain joins TRBV5-4 to TRBJ1-6, with D possibly being TRBD1 (5 bases). Germline-derived CDR1 and CDR2 are SGHNT and YYREEE (reference sequence). The V end was cut by 2 bases, the J end by 14 bases, with 20 bases between. The CDR3 sequence is 15 residues long. The CDR3 loop reads CASSLGTDLNSALHF. For the CDR3, the DNA is TGTGCCAGCAGCTTAGGGACCGATTTGAATTCGGCCCTCCACTTT.